The 8 T cell receptor beta chains below all came from one sample that was sequenced in a study of cytomegalovirus exposure and HLA in healthy donors. PCR was performed using 60 Vbeta and 13 Jbeta primers. Profiling relied on immunoSEQ multiplex PCR, and the TCRdb table lists in-frame clones only, not all of them. The sample contains about 130,000 clones, approximately 85% of which appear only once. The specimen sequenced was PBMCs. These TCRs come from a woman aged 25 to 39 in good health and CMV-seropositive.

The chain employs TRBV6-1 and TRBJ1-4; 8 bases are shared with TRBD1. Trimming took 6 bases from V and 6 from J; bases not matched to a gene: 6. Germline V gives CDR1 MNHNS, CDR2 SASEGT. The CDR3 spans 14 residues. The CDR3 here is CASRSTGEDEKLFF. The CDR3 DNA reads as TGTGCCAGCAGATCGACAGGGGAGGATGAAAAACTGTTTTTT.

The chain combines TRBV7-6 with TRBJ2-7; possible D gene TRBD2, 5 bases. CDR3 length equals 16 residues. Trimming pared 5 bases from V and 3 bases from J, leaving 20 bases between. Germline V gene data show CDR1 as SGHVS and CDR2 as FNYEAQ. This CDR3 is CASSDPDLPGDYEQYF. DNA of the CDR3: TGTGCCAGCAGCGATCCGGACTTGCCTGGGGACTACGAGCAGTACTTC.

The chain employs TRBV6-1 and TRBJ1-1; 9 nucleotides align to TRBD1. Losses at the gene ends were 3 bases for V and 7 bases for J; bases not matched to a gene: 9. The CDR3 length is 15 residues. Germline V lookup: CDR1 MNHNS, CDR2 SASEGT. CDR3 DNA sequence: TGTGCCAGCAGTGAGAGGGACAGGGCGAATCATGAAGCTTTCTTT. This gives the protein CASSERDRANHEAFF.

As to this clone: Germline is not matched at one junction end, which may reflect a read error. This sequence joins TRBV7-7 and TRBJ1-1; D remains ambiguous. The CDR3 contains 13 residues. Germline V lookup: CDR1 SSHAT, CDR2 FNYEAQ (reference sequence). The DNA for the CDR3 is TGTGCTAGCAGCCCTTCAGAGAACACTGAAGCTTTCTTT. It specifies CASSPSENTEAFF.

The chain uses TRBV6-6 and TRBJ1-1, with TRBD1 as a possible D gene (5 bases). Germline V CDR1 and CDR2: MNHNY, SVGAGI (reference sequence). The CDR3 sequence is 13 residues long. Trimming pared 7 bases from V and 1 base from J, leaving 10 bases between. In DNA, the CDR3 is TGTGCCAGCAATGGCGGGGGGAACACTGAAGCTTTCTTT. Encoded protein: CASNGGGNTEAFF.

CDR3 amino acids: CASSFNNEQFF. The DNA for the CDR3 is TGTGCCAGCAGTTTTAACAATGAGCAGTTCTTC. The rearrangement joins TRBV7-3 to TRBJ2-1; D is ambiguous. The CDR3 has 11 residues. Germline CDR1 and CDR2: SGHTA and FQGTGA. V lost 6 bases and J 5 bases, leaving 5 bases between the germline ends.

This clone has only one observation. The genes are TRBV2 and TRBJ2-2; no clear D gene. The ends were cut back, 5 bases at V and 7 bases at J, with 5 bases in the middle. This CDR3 has 11 residues. Germline CDR1 is SNHLY and CDR2 is FYNNEI. The CDR3 DNA is TGTGCCAGCAGTATCTACGGGGAGCTGTTTTTT. Translation gives CASSIYGELFF.

The chain links TRBV6-5 to TRBJ1-1; D uncertain. Germline V lookup: CDR1 MNHEY, CDR2 SVGAGI. V lost 6 bases, J lost 5 bases, and 16 bases lay in between. The CDR3 is made up of 14 amino acids. In nucleotides, the CDR3 is TGTGCCAGCAGAACCCGGGTCCCATCAACTGAAGCTTTCTTT. Translated: CASRTRVPSTEAFF.